A single sample is the source of the 22 T cell receptor beta chains below, sequenced in a study of cytomegalovirus exposure and HLA in healthy donors. The PCR contained 60 Vbeta and 13 Jbeta primers. Generated by immunoSEQ multiplex PCR, the TCRdb table keeps only in-frame clones and is missing some. This sample yields over 100,000 clones, of which about 76% are seen a single time; approximately 8% belongs to the top ten. The sequencing sample was made of PBMCs. These receptor sequences come from a man in his forties in good health and CMV-seronegative.

Worth noting for this clone: Germline and junction disagree at one end, which may indicate a read error. J is TRBJ2-5 and V is TRBV7-7, with 8 bases aligning to TRBD2. Per germline, CDR1 SSHAT and CDR2 FNYEAQ (reference sequence). This CDR3 is built from 14 residues. CDR3 sequence: CASSSRGGLETQYF. The CDR3 DNA sequence: TGTGCTAGCAGCTCTCGGGGGGGCTTAGAGACCCAGTACTTC.

The V and J genes are TRBV6-5 and TRBJ1-2; 10 bases agree with TRBD1. V lost 4 bases to trimming and J lost 3 bases; unmatched junction nucleotides: 8. Germline values: CDR1 MNHEY, CDR2 SVGAGI. This CDR3 is 16 amino acids long. The CDR3 spells CASSSTTGTGDYGYTF. CDR3 DNA sequence: TGTGCCAGCAGTTCTACAACCGGGACAGGGGACTATGGCTACACCTTC.

The chain recombines TRBV15 with TRBJ2-5, with 7 bases lining up with TRBD1. CDR1 is LNHNV, CDR2 YYDKDF, per germline (reference sequence). The CDR3 totals 15 residues. Trimming took 1 base from V and 3 from J; bases not matched to a gene: 5. In DNA form, the CDR3 reads TGTGCCACCAGCAGAGGGTTCGGGACAGAAGAGACCCAGTACTTC. It encodes CATSRGFGTEETQYF.

This chain links TRBV4-1 with TRBJ1-1; no clear D. Germline CDR1 is MGHRA and CDR2 is YSYEKL. Trimming left V 1 base short and J 1 base short, with 13 bases between. The CDR3 totals 16 residues. The CDR3 protein is CASSQGLGRSNTEAFF. In DNA, the CDR3 is TGCGCCAGCAGCCAAGGGTTGGGCAGGTCGAACACTGAAGCTTTCTTT.

This rearrangement joins TRBV6-6 to TRBJ1-2, with 8 nucleotides matching TRBD1. The germline CDR1 and CDR2 sequences are MNHNY and SVGAGI (reference sequence). Trimming took 6 bases from V and 3 from J; bases not matched to a gene: 9. This CDR3 spans 15 amino acids. CDR3 region: CASRRSGGLDYGYTF. For the CDR3, the DNA is TGTGCCAGCAGGCGATCAGGGGGCCTCGACTATGGCTACACCTTC.

The V call is TRBV4-2, the J call TRBJ1-5; 8 bases align to TRBD1. This CDR3 comprises 15 residues. V was pared by 0 bases and J by 7 bases, with 5 bases of the junction left unmatched. Germline V gene data show CDR1 as LGHNA and CDR2 as YNFKEQ. The CDR3 DNA reads as TGTGCCAGCAGCCAAGAAGGCAGGGGGCTACAGCCCCAGCATTTT. It translates to CASSQEGRGLQPQHF.

This rearrangement joins TRBV28 to TRBJ1-2, with TRBD1 matching over 8 bases. CDR3 length equals 14 residues. Germline values: CDR1 MDHEN, CDR2 SYDVKM. V was pared by 5 bases and J by 4 bases, with 6 bases of the junction left unmatched. The CDR3 loop is CASSLGGQAYGYTF. CDR3 nucleotide sequence: TGTGCCAGCAGTCTTGGGGGACAGGCCTATGGCTACACCTTC.

The chain couples TRBV7-2 to TRBJ2-7; D possibly corresponds to TRBD2 (5 bases). The CDR3 sequence is 14 residues long. Trimming cost V 2 bases and J 7 bases, with 15 bases left between them. CDR1 and CDR2 from the germline V gene are SGHTA and FQGNSA. CDR3 sequence (DNA): TGTGCCAGCAGCTTATGGGGAACGCCGGGAGAGCAGTACTTC. Protein product: CASSLWGTPGEQYF.

V and J are TRBV5-1 and TRBJ2-3; D unresolved. The CDR3 loop spans 12 amino acids. Trimming stripped 3 bases from V and 2 bases from J, with 4 bases between. The germline CDR1 and CDR2 sequences are SGHRS and YFSETQ. CDR3 region: CASSYHTDTQYF. CDR3 sequence (DNA): TGCGCCAGCAGCTATCACACAGATACGCAGTATTTT.

The rearrangement uses TRBV19 and TRBJ2-7, with D possibly TRBD1 on 5 matching bases. Germline CDR1 is LNHDA and CDR2 is SQIVND (reference sequence). V was trimmed by 10 bases and J by 0 bases, leaving 10 bases between them. The CDR3 has 12 amino acids. CDR3 nucleotide sequence: TGTGCCACCAAGCAGGGCTCCTACGAGCAGTACTTC. Translation gives CATKQGSYEQYF.

The chain couples TRBV4-2 to TRBJ1-6; 7 nucleotides match TRBD1. The length of the CDR3 is 18 residues. V lost 0 bases, J lost 7 bases, and 12 bases stayed unmatched. The germline CDR1 and CDR2 sequences are LGHNA and YNFKEQ. The chain's CDR3 is CASSQDEGQIVKNSPLHF. CDR3 nucleotides: TGTGCCAGCAGCCAAGATGAGGGACAGATAGTAAAAAATTCACCCCTCCACTTT.

The V and J genes are TRBV7-2 and TRBJ2-5; maybe TRBD2 (7 bases). Between the trimmed V and J ends, which lost 2 bases and 4 bases, there was a span of 17 bases. This CDR3 comprises 16 residues. The germline V gene encodes CDR1 SGHTA and CDR2 FQGNSA. CDR3 sequence reads: CASSLMRGGAGETQYF. CDR3 DNA: TGTGCCAGCAGCTTAATGAGGGGGGGGGCAGGAGAGACCCAGTACTTC.

The V gene is TRBV5-1, the J gene TRBJ1-1; D is uncertain. This CDR3 contains 14 residues. Germline V CDR1 and CDR2: SGHRS, YFSETQ. The V gene lost 5 bases and the J gene lost 7 bases, with 18 bases spanning the gap. CDR3: CASSPTRVHIEAFF. CDR3 nucleotides: TGCGCCAGCAGTCCTACGAGGGTGCATATTGAAGCTTTCTTT.

V is TRBV6-5 and J is TRBJ1-2, with D perhaps TRBD1 (5 bases). V was cut by 2 bases and J by 6 bases, with 16 bases left in between. Looked up from germline, CDR1 is MNHEY and CDR2 is SVGAGI. This CDR3 is 15 amino acids long. The CDR3 DNA follows: TGTGCCAGCAGTTACCATTTTACGGGGGAGAATGGCTACACCTTC. It yields the protein CASSYHFTGENGYTF.

V and J are TRBV29-1 and TRBJ1-1; 12 positions match TRBD1. The CDR3 loop spans 14 amino acids. The J segment lost 6 bases and the V segment lost 4 bases, leaving 6 bases of the junction unmatched. Germline assignment: CDR1 SQVTM and CDR2 ANQGSEA. Here the CDR3 DNA reads TGCAGCGTTGCCGGGACAGGGGGCGGCCCTGAAGCTTTCTTT. Its translation: CSVAGTGGGPEAFF.

The chain combines TRBV19 with TRBJ1-3, with D perhaps matching TRBD1 (5 bases). Germline assignment: CDR1 LNHDA and CDR2 SQIVND (reference sequence). V was shortened by 6 bases and J by 6 bases, with 18 bases between the two germline ends. This CDR3 spans 15 amino acids. The CDR3 region has the DNA TGTGCCAGTAGCTCACCGGGGGGTCGAGAAAACACCATATATTTT. Translating it yields CASSSPGGRENTIYF.

The chain joins TRBV7-2 to TRBJ2-1, with 10 bases aligning to TRBD2. Losses at the gene ends were 1 base for V and 4 bases for J; bases not matched to a gene: 4. The germline V gene has CDR1 SGHTA and CDR2 FQGNSA. The CDR3 loop spans 16 amino acids. The CDR3 nucleotides read TGTGCCAGCAGCTTAGAAGGTAGCGGGGGGTACAATGAGCAGTTCTTC. Translated: CASSLEGSGGYNEQFF. Drawing the rest from reference TRBV7-2 and TRBJ2-1, the complete variable domain is GAGVSQSPSNKVTEKGKDVELRCDPISGHTALYWYRQSLGQGLEFLIYFQGNSAPDKSGLPSDRFSAERTGGSVSTLTIQRTQQEDSAVYLCASSLEGSGGYNEQFFGPGTRLTVL.

The V gene is TRBV4-3, the J gene TRBJ2-6, with D tentatively TRBD2 (5 bases). The CDR3 loop spans 17 amino acids. Germline V CDR1 and CDR2: LGHNA, YSLEER. V was clipped by 0 bases and J by 4 bases, with 13 bases between them. CDR3 protein: CASSQDTTRGGANVLTF. As DNA, the CDR3 is TGCGCCAGCAGCCAAGATACGACTCGGGGAGGGGCCAACGTCCTGACTTTC.

The chain links TRBV13 to TRBJ2-1; TRBD1 matches 7 bases. CDR1 is PRHDT and CDR2 is FYEKMQ in the germline V gene (reference sequence). The junction had 7 bases not matched to a gene; V was cut back by 5 bases and J by 0 bases. The CDR3 extends over 16 amino acids. Here the CDR3 reads CASSLTGESSYNEQFF. CDR3 in DNA: TGTGCCAGCAGCCTCACAGGGGAATCCTCCTACAATGAGCAGTTCTTC. Variable domain in full (rest from reference TRBV13 and TRBJ2-1): AAGVIQSPRHLIKEKRETATLKCYPIPRHDTVYWYQQGPGQDPQFLISFYEKMQSDKGSIPDRFSAQQFSDYHSELNMSSLELGDSALYFCASSLTGESSYNEQFFGPGTRLTVL.

The V and J genes are TRBV2 and TRBJ2-3, with 7 bases identical to TRBD1. Germline CDR1 is SNHLY and CDR2 is FYNNEI. This CDR3 has 16 residues. V shed 0 bases and J 4 bases; nucleotides not matched to a gene: 7. The CDR3 region is CASSEAVTGFADTQYF. CDR3 in DNA: TGTGCCAGCAGTGAAGCTGTGACAGGGTTCGCAGATACGCAGTATTTT.

The gene calls are TRBV30 and TRBJ2-7, with 7 bases that match TRBD2. Germline trimming cut 0 bases from V and 3 bases from J; bases unmatched to any gene: 14. The CDR3 covers 17 residues. Germline values: CDR1 GTSNPN, CDR2 SVGIG (reference sequence). The CDR3 DNA is TGTGCCTGGAGTGTAGGGCGGTGGGAGGGCAACAGCTACGAGCAGTACTTC. This sequence encodes CAWSVGRWEGNSYEQYF.

The rearrangement uses TRBV7-2 and TRBJ2-6; a weak D match, TRBD2 (6 bases). This CDR3 is built from 18 residues. Trimming removed 2 bases at V and 0 bases at J, with 14 bases between. Germline CDR1 reads SGHTA; CDR2 reads FQGNSA. DNA for the CDR3: TGTGCCAGCAGCTTAATTCAGCGGGTGAACTCTGGGGCCAACGTCCTGACTTTC. The encoded protein is CASSLIQRVNSGANVLTF.